The 4 T cell receptor beta chains below all came from one sample that was sequenced in a study of metastatic and nonmetastatic thyroid tumors. TCRdb re-called clones via MiXCR from the PCR reads. The data hold thousands of clones, with roughly 19% observed a single time. The entire patient cohort was treatment-naive prior to thyroid surgery. What was sequenced was adjacent normal tissue. The receptors derive from a female donor with papillary thyroid cancer or a benign thyroid nodule (not recorded which). Some clones in this sample may be carry-over from other donors' samples.

This clone was detected ten times or more. The chain has TRBV9 and TRBJ1-1; D may be TRBD1 (5 bases). V was shortened by 6 bases and J by 1 base, with 16 bases between the two germline ends. The germline CDR1 and CDR2 sequences are SGDLS and YYNGEE. The CDR3 spans 15 residues. The CDR3 coding sequence is TGTGCCAGCAACAGTGGCGGGACGCAGAACACTGAAGCTTTCTTT. The encoded protein is CASNSGGTQNTEAFF.

This clone was detected a few times. At one of its ends the junction is not consistent with the germline gene, which may arise from a read error. J is TRBJ1-1 and V is TRBV5-1; D gene ambiguous. Germline V gene sequence: CDR1 SGHRS, CDR2 YFSETQ. The CDR3 has 13 residues. The CDR3 sequence: CASSFDLATEAFF. CDR3 nucleotides: TGTGCCAGCAGCTTCGACCTGGCGACCGAAGCTTTCTTT.

The rearrangement joins TRBV12-3 or TRBV12-4 to TRBJ1-6; no clear D. The V end lost 2 bases, the J end lost 14 bases, and 10 bases lay between the germline ends. The CDR3 runs to 12 residues. This CDR3 is CASSLTTTTLHF. DNA for the CDR3: TGTGCCAGCAGTTTAACAACAACAACCCTCCACTTT.

By share, this clone counts as medium-sized. V is TRBV7-9 and J is TRBJ2-7; no clear D gene. Germline-derived CDR1 and CDR2 are SEHNR and FQNEAQ (reference sequence). CDR3 length equals 14 residues. Trimming left V 3 bases short and J 2 bases short, with 11 bases between. The CDR3 sequence is CASSFSAGPYEQYF. The CDR3 DNA is TGTGCCAGCAGCTTTTCGGCAGGCCCCTACGAGCAGTACTTC.